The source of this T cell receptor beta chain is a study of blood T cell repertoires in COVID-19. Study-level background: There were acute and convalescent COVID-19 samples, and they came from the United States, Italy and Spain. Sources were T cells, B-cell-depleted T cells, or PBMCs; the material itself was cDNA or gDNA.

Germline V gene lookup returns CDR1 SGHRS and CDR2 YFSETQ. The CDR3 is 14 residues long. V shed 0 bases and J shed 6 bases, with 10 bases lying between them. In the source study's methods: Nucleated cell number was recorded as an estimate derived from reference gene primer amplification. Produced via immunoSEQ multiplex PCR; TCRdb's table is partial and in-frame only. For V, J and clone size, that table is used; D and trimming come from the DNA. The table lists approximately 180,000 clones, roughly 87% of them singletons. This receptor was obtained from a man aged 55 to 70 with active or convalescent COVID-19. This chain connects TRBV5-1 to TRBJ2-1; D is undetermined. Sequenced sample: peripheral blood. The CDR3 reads CASSLVYAPNEQFF. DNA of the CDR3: TGCGCCAGCAGCTTGGTCTACGCGCCCAATGAGCAGTTCTTC.